The entry below gives a single T cell receptor (beta chain) sequence along with its context. Trimming removed 6 bases at V and 5 bases at J, with 20 bases between. Germline V lookup: CDR1 SGHRS, CDR2 YFSETQ. The CDR3 is made up of 15 amino acids. The entry originates in a study of blood T cell repertoires in COVID-19. Study in general: COVID-19 samples, acute and convalescent, were from the United States, Italy and Spain. T cells, B-cell-depleted T cells, or PBMCs supplied cDNA or gDNA.

Source study methods: Cell counts per sample came from amplifying reference gene primers. TCRdb's copy holds only in-frame clones and misses some; the assay was immunoSEQ multiplex PCR. V, J and clone size derive from that table, while D and trimming were established from the DNA sequence. The sample records roughly 120,000 clones, 72% being singletons. The sample consisted of peripheral blood. The chain uses TRBV5-1 and TRBJ1-1, with D perhaps TRBD1 (5 bases). The TCR was taken from an older woman with acute or convalescent COVID-19. The CDR3: CASIVQGGGNTEAFF. CDR3 nucleotide sequence: TGCGCCAGCATTGTGCAGGGTGGTGGGAATACTGAAGCTTTCTTT.